These T cell receptor beta chains were read from a single sample in a study of beta chain features in type 1 diabetes. Clones were sequenced by immunoSEQ multiplex PCR, and TCRdb holds only the in-frame ones, with some missing. Here the sample spans about 140,000 clones, 10% to 15% being singletons. The sequenced material came from central memory CD4+ T cells from blood. The receptors here all came from a man younger than 30 with type 1 diabetes. The conserved cysteine and the conserved F or W are not part of the CDR3 here.

j_call cdr3_length v_call cdr3_aa
TRBJ2-1 11 TRBV10-1 ASSDPTDNEQF
TRBJ1-1 11 TRBV11-2 ASSYRTENEAF
TRBJ1-1 12 TRBV19 ASSIDARVTEAF
TRBJ1-2 13 TRBV28 ASSLWTGGTYGYT
TRBJ1-2 12 TRBV7-2 ASSLSLTVYGYT
TRBJ2-3 15 TRBV11-2 ASSLVSSGGSPSTQY
TRBJ2-1 15 TRBV27 ASSISPGLALDNEQF
TRBJ1-1 11 TRBV5-4 ASSLWGNTEAF
TRBJ1-5 15 TRBV5-1 ASSLDGTTGLDQPQH
TRBJ2-3 14 TRBV6-5 ASSYSGGGLTDTQY
TRBJ1-1 15 TRBV29-1 SAGSQGGSAKNTEAF
TRBJ2-7 12 TRBV6-6 ASTWELGGDEQY
TRBJ1-1 9 TRBV5-1 ASSLQNEAF
TRBJ2-1 13 TRBV19 ATRTQGSSYNEQF
TRBJ2-2 14 TRBV11-2 ASSFWTGADTGELF
TRBJ1-2 9 TRBV20-1 SASGGIGYT
TRBJ1-4 13 TRBV27 ASSPDTTRGEKLF
TRBJ2-5 11 TRBV27 ASSPTYQETQY
TRBJ1-2 13 TRBV2 ASSEQARINYGYT
TRBJ1-1 12 TRBV13 ASSPTDRRKQAF
TRBJ1-1 11 TRBV29-1 SVGPGIRTEAF
TRBJ2-3 10 TRBV15 ATSPAVDTQY
TRBJ2-7 13 TRBV18 ASSPGAGTTYEQY
TRBJ1-5 12 TRBV4-1 ASSLEGGNQPQH
TRBJ1-1 16 TRBV5-1 ASSPSGTRSNMNTEAF
TRBJ2-1 11 TRBV29-1 SVAVAVRNEQF
TRBJ1-2 14 TRBV7-6 ASSLAPGQGSYGYT
TRBJ2-5 13 TRBV7-7 ASSLSGGDQETQY
TRBJ2-3 13 TRBV9 ASSATSGSTDTQY
- 11 TRBV29-1 SVVEDGAGEQY
TRBJ2-7 13 TRBV5-1 ASSLAQGANYEQY
TRBJ1-2 8 TRBV7-9 ASSHLDTQ
TRBJ2-1 10 TRBV4-1 ASSQEAGEQF
TRBJ1-1 12 TRBV19 ASSIPGYDTEAF
TRBJ2-5 12 TRBV7-9 ASSLASPRGTQY
TRBJ2-7 13 TRBV7-2 ASSLGFSGAYEQY
TRBJ2-5 12 TRBV5-1 ASSEGTGKETQY
TRBJ2-6 11 TRBV5-4 ASSSPGANVLT
TRBJ1-5 13 TRBV30 AWSFDSSGNQPQH
TRBJ2-5 12 TRBV27 ASSLSLAAETQY